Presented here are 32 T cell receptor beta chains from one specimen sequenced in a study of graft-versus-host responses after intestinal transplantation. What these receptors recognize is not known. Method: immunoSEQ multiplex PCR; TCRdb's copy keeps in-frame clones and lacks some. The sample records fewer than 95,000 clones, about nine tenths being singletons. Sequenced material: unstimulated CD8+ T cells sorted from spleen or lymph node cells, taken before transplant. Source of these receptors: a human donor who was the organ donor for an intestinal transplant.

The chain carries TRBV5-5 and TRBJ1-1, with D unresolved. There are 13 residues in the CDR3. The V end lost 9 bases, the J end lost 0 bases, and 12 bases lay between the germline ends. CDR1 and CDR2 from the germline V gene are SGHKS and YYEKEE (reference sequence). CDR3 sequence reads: CATNGAMNTEAFF. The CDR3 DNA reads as TGTGCCACCAACGGTGCCATGAACACTGAAGCTTTCTTT.

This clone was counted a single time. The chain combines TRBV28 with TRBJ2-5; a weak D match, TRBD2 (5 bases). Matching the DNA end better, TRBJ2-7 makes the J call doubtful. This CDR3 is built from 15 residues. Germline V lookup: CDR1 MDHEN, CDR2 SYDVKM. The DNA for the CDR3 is TGTGCCAGCAGTTTATTCGGGGAGAGCTCCTACGAGCAGTACTTC. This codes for CASSLFGESSYEQYF.

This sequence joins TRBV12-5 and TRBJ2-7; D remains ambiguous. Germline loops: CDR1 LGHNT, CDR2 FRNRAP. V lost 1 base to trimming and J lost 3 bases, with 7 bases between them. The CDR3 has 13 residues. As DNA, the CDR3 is TGTGCTAGTGGTTTGGCGCCCAGCTACGAGCAGTACTTC. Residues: CASGLAPSYEQYF.

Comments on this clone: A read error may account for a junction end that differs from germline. The CDR3 DNA sequence: TGTGTCAGCAGCCGAGAGGACAGGGCACCCCACTATGGCTACACCTTC. Its translation: CVSSREDRAPHYGYTF. The chain is built from TRBV7-9 and TRBJ1-2; 8 bases fit TRBD1. The CDR3 loop spans 16 amino acids. Germline V gene lookup returns CDR1 SEHNR and CDR2 FQNEAQ (reference sequence).

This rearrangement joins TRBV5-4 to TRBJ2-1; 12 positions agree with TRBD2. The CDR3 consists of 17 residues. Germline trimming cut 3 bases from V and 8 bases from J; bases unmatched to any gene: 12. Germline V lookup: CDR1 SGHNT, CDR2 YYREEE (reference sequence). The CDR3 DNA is TGTGCCAGCAGCTCTTCGGCATGGACTAGCGGGGTTGATGAGCAGTTCTTC. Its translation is CASSSSAWTSGVDEQFF.

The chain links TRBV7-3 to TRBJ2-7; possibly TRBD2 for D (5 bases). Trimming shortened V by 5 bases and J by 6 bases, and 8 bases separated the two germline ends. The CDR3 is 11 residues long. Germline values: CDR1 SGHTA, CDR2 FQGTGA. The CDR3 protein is CASSQSGEQYF. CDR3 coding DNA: TGTGCCAGCAGCCAAAGCGGCGAGCAGTACTTC.

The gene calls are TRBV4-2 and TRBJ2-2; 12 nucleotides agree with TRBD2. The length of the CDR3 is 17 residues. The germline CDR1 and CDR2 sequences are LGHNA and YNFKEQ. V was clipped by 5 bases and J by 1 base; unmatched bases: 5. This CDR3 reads CASSAVLAGGNTGELFF. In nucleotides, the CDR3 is TGTGCCAGCAGCGCAGTACTAGCGGGGGGGAACACCGGGGAGCTGTTTTTT.

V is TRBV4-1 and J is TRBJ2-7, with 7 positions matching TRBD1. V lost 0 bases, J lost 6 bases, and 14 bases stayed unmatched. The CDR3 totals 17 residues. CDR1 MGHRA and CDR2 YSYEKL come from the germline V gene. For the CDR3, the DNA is TGCGCCAGCAGCCAAGAGCGTATAGGGGGCTCCCCTCGCGAGCAGTACTTC. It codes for CASSQERIGGSPREQYF.

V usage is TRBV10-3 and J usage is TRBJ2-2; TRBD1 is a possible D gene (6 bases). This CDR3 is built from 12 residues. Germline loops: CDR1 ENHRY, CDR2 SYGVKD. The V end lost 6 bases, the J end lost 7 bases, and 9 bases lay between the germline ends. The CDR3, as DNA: TGTGCCATCAGACAGGGTGTCGGGGAGCTGTTTTTT. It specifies CAIRQGVGELFF.

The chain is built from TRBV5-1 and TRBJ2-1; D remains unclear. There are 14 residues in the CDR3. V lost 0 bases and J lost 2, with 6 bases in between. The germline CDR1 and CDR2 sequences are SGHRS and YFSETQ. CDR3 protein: CASSLDSTYNEQFF. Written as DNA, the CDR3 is TGCGCCAGCAGCTTGGACAGCACCTACAATGAGCAGTTCTTC.

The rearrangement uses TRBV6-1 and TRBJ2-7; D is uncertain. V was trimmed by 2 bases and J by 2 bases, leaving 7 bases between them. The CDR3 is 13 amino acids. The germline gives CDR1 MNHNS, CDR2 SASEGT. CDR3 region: CASSERTAYEQYF. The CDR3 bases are TGTGCCAGCAGTGAAAGAACAGCCTACGAGCAGTACTTC.

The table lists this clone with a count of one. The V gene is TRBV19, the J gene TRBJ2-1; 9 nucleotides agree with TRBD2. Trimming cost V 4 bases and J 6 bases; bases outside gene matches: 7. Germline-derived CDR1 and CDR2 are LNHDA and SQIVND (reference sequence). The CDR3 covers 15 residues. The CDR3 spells CASSTGLAPVNEQFF. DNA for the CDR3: TGTGCCAGTAGTACAGGACTAGCGCCCGTCAATGAGCAGTTCTTC.

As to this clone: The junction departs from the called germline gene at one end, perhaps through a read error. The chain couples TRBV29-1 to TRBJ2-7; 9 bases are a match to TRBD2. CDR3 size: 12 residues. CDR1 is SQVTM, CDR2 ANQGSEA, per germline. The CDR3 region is CSVELAGLLVAF. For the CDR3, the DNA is TGCAGCGTGGAACTAGCGGGTCTCCTAGTAGCCTTC.

CDR3 region: CASRGRDRYYEQYF. The CDR3 coding sequence is TGTGCCAGCAGGGGCCGGGACAGGTACTACGAGCAGTACTTC. The gene calls are TRBV2 and TRBJ2-7; TRBD1 matches 8 bases. The CDR3 runs 14 residues. Germline assignment: CDR1 SNHLY and CDR2 FYNNEI. V dropped 6 bases and J dropped 3; count of bases not matched to a gene: 7.

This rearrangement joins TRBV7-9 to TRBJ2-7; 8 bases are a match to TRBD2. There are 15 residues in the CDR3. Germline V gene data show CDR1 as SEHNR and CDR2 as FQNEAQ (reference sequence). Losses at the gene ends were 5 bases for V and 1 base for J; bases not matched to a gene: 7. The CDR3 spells CASSTVGGGSYEQYF. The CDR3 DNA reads TGTGCCAGCAGCACCGTGGGCGGGGGGTCCTACGAGCAGTACTTC. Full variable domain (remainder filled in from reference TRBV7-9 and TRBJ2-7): DTGVSQNPRHKITKRGQNVTFRCDPISEHNRLYWYRQTLGQGPEFLTYFQNEAQLEKSRLLSDRFSAERPKGSFSTLEIQRTEQGDSAMYLCASSTVGGGSYEQYFGPGTRLTVT.

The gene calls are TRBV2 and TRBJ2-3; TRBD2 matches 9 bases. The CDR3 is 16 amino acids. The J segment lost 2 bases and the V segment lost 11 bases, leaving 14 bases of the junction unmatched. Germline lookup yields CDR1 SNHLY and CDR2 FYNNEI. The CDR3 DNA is TGTGCCCTGCTGGGATCCCTAGCGGGGACCACAGATACGCAGTATTTT. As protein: CALLGSLAGTTDTQYF.

As DNA, the CDR3 is TGTGCCAGCAGCCTCACTAGCGGGGGGGCAGGTCAAGAGACCCAGTACTTC. Amino acids: CASSLTSGGAGQETQYF. The J gene is TRBJ2-5, the V gene TRBV7-2, with 13 bases that match TRBD2. CDR1 is SGHTA, CDR2 FQGNSA, per germline. The V gene end was trimmed by 5 bases and the J gene end by 2 bases; junction bases not matched to a gene: 8. The CDR3 is 17 amino acids.

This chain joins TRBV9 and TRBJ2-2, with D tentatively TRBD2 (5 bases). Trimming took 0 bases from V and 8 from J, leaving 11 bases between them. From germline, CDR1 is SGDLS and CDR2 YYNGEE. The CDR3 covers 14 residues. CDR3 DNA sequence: TGTGCCAGCAGCGTAGTTGAGGGAGCAGGGGAGCTGTTTTTT. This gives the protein CASSVVEGAGELFF.

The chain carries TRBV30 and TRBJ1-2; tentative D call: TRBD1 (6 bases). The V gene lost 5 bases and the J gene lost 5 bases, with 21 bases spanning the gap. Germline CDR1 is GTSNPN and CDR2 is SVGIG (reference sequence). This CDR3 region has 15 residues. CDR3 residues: CAWVPEQGFRYGYTF. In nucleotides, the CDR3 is TGTGCCTGGGTCCCCGAACAGGGATTTCGGTATGGCTACACCTTC.

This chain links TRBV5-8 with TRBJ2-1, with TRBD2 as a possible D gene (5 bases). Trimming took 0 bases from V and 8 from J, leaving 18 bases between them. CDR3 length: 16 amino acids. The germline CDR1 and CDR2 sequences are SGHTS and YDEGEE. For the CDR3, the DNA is TGTGCCAGCAGCTTGGAATGGGGAGTGGTGGACTATGAGCAGTTCTTC. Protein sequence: CASSLEWGVVDYEQFF.

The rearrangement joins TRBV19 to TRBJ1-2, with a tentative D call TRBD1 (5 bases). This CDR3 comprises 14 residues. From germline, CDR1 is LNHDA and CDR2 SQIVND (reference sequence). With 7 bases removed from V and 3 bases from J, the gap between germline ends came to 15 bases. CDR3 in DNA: TGTGCCAGTACCATCGGGGGGATCGACTATGGCTACACCTTC. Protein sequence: CASTIGGIDYGYTF. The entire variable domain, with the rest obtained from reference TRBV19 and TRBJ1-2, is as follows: DGGITQSPKYLFRKEGQNVTLSCEQNLNHDAMYWYRQDPGQGLRLIYYSQIVNDFQKGDIAEGYSVSREKKESFPLTVTSAQKNPTAFYLCASTIGGIDYGYTFGSGTRLTVV.

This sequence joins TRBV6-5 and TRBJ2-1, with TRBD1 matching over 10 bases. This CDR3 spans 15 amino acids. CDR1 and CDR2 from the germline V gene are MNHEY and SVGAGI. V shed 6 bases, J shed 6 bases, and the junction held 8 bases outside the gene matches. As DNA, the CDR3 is TGTGCCAGCAGCCACGGTCGGACAGGGGGCAATGAGCAGTTCTTC. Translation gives CASSHGRTGGNEQFF.

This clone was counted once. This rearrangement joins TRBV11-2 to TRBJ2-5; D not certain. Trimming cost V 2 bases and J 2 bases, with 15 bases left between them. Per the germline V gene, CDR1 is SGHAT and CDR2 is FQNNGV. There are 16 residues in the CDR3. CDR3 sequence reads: CASSLSAARKQETQYF. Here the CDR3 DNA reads TGTGCCAGCAGCTTATCTGCTGCGCGTAAACAAGAGACCCAGTACTTC.

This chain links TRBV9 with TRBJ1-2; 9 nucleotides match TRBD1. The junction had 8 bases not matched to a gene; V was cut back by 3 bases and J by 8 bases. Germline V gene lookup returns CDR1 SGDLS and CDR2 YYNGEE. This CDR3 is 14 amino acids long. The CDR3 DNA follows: TGTGCCAGCAGCGCGACAGGGGGTCTTTTGGGCTACACCTTC. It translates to CASSATGGLLGYTF.

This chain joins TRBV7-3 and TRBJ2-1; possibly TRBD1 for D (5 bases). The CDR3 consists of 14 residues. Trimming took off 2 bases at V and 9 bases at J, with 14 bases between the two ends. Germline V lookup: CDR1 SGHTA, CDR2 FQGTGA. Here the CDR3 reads CASSLFRARGEQFF. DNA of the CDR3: TGTGCCAGCAGCTTATTCAGGGCTAGGGGTGAGCAGTTCTTC. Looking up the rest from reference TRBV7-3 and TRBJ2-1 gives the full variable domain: GAGVSQTPSNKVTEKGKYVELRCDPISGHTALYWYRQSLGQGPEFLIYFQGTGAADDSGLPNDRFFAVRPEGSVSTLKIQRTERGDSAVYLCASSLFRARGEQFFGPGTRLTVL.

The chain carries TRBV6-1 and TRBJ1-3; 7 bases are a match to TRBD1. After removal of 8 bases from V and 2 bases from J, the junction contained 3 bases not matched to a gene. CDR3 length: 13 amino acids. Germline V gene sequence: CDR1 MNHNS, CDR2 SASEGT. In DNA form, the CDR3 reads TGTGCCAGCCCGACAGGGACTGGAAACACCATATATTTT. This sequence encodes CASPTGTGNTIYF.

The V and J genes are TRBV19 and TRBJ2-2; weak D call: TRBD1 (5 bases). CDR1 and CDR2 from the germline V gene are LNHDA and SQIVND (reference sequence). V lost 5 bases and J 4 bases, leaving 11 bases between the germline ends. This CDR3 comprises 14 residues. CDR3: CASSLTASTGELFF. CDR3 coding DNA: TGTGCCAGTAGTTTGACAGCTAGCACCGGGGAGCTGTTTTTT.

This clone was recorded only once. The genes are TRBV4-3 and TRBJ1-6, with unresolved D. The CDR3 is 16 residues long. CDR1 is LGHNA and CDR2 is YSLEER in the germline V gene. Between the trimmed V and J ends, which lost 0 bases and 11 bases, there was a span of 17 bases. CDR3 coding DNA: TGCGCCAGCAGCCAAGATAGCGTCCCGCTAAGGACACCCCTCCACTTT. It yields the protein CASSQDSVPLRTPLHF.

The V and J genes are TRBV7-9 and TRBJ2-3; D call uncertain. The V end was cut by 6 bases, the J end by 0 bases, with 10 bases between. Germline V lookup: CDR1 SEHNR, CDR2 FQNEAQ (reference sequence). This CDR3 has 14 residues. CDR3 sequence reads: CASSYISSTDTQYF. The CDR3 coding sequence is TGTGCCAGCAGTTACATTTCTAGCACAGATACGCAGTATTTT.

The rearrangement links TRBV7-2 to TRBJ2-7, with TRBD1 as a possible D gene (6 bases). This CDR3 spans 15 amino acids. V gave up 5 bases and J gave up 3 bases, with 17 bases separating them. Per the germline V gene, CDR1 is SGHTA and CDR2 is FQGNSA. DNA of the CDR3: TGTGCCAGCAGCCCTACCGGCAGGGGTTTCTACGAGCAGTACTTC. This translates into CASSPTGRGFYEQYF.

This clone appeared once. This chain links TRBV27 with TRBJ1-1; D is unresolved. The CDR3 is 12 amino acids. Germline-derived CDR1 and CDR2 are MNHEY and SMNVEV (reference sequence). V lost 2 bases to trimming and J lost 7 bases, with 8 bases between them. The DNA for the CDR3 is TGTGCCAGCAGTTTAGCTGGCCGTGAAGCTTTCTTT. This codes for CASSLAGREAFF.

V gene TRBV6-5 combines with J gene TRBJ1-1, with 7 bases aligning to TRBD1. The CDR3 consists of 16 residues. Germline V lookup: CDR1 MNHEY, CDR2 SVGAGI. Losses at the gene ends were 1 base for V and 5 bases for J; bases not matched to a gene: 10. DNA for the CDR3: TGTGCCAGCAGTTACTTCCTACAGGGGCTGGGTACTGAAGCTTTCTTT. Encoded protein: CASSYFLQGLGTEAFF.